The 10 T cell receptor beta chains listed next were all sequenced from one sample in a study of control samples from healthy donors and cancer patients (dated by TCRdb to about 2020). To prepare the library, the immunoSEQ multiplex PCR assay was applied. TCRdb provides this immuneACCESS table in a form limited to in-frame rearrangements. Some clones are lacking; in checked studies, under half of them reflect an unresolved V gene, and why the rest are absent is not known. The sample has fewer than 200,000 clones on record, 88% of them singletons. The ten most abundant clones make up 4% to 6% of the sample. Material: blood. The receptor set was obtained from a woman between 25 and 40 years old in good health.

This chain uses TRBV9 with TRBJ2-6, with TRBD1 as a possible D gene (6 bases). Germline assignment: CDR1 SGDLS and CDR2 YYNGEE. Trimming stripped 4 bases from V and 2 bases from J, with 10 bases between. The CDR3 consists of 15 residues. In DNA, the CDR3 is TGTGCCAGCAGCACACAGGGTGCTGGGGCCAACGTCCTGACTTTC. Amino acids: CASSTQGAGANVLTF.

The chain employs TRBV6-5 and TRBJ2-2; TRBD2 is a possible D gene (5 bases). The length of the CDR3 is 12 residues. In germline, CDR1 is MNHEY, CDR2 SVGAGI. V shed 7 bases and J shed 5 bases, with 8 bases lying between them. The CDR3 DNA reads as TGTGCCAGCAAAAGAGGGACCGGGGAGCTGTTTTTT. It codes for CASKRGTGELFF.

V gene TRBV7-9 combines with J gene TRBJ1-1, with 9 positions matching TRBD1. Trimming at V came to 4 bases and at J to 3 bases, leaving 15 bases not matched to a gene. The CDR3 extends over 18 amino acids. Germline loops: CDR1 SEHNR, CDR2 FQNEAQ (reference sequence). The CDR3 protein is CASSSLTGGWDGDTEAFF. CDR3 DNA: TGTGCCAGCAGCTCCCTAACAGGGGGCTGGGATGGGGACACTGAAGCTTTCTTT.

The gene calls are TRBV7-6 and TRBJ1-1; D is perhaps TRBD1 (5 bases). Trimming left V 5 bases short and J 5 bases short, with 12 bases between. The CDR3 contains 13 residues. The V gene's germline CDR1 is SGHVS and CDR2 FNYEAQ. CDR3 bases: TGTGCCAGCAGCAGGCAGGGAGGTACTGAAGCTTTCTTT. Its protein product is CASSRQGGTEAFF.

The genes are TRBV29-1 and TRBJ1-1; D not resolved. Germline CDR1 reads SQVTM; CDR2 reads ANQGSEA. The V and J ends lost 2 bases and 1 base respectively, with 8 bases between them. The CDR3 is 13 residues long. Here the CDR3 DNA reads TGCAGCGTTGAACGGCAGAAGAACACTGAAGCTTTCTTT. Translation: CSVERQKNTEAFF. The full variable domain, completed using reference TRBV29-1 and TRBJ1-1, is SAVISQKPSRDICQRGTSLTIQCQVDSQVTMMFWYRQQPGQSLTLIATANQGSEATYESGFVIDKFPISRPNLTFSTLTVSNMSPEDSSIYLCSVERQKNTEAFFGQGTRLTVV.

J is TRBJ2-1 and V is TRBV4-2, with TRBD2 as a possible D gene (5 bases). CDR1 LGHNA and CDR2 YNFKEQ come from the germline V gene. Deletions cut 7 bases from V and 10 bases from J, with 20 bases between. The CDR3 length is 14 residues. DNA for the CDR3: TGTGCCAGCAAGGTAGAGGGATCCGATCCAGAGCAGTTCTTC. It encodes CASKVEGSDPEQFF.

The chain carries TRBV7-2 and TRBJ2-6, with 7 nucleotides matching TRBD2. This CDR3 contains 15 residues. The V and J ends lost 6 bases and 2 bases, in that order; junction bases with no gene match: 4. The germline CDR1 and CDR2 sequences are SGHTA and FQGNSA. Here the CDR3 reads CASSWTRTGANVLTF. Here the CDR3 DNA reads TGTGCCAGCAGTTGGACTAGGACTGGGGCCAACGTCCTGACTTTC.

The chain couples TRBV6-1 to TRBJ1-1; no clear D gene. The V gene lost 2 bases and the J gene lost 3 bases, with 4 bases spanning the gap. This CDR3 contains 12 residues. CDR1 and CDR2 (germline): MNHNS, SASEGT. This CDR3 reads CASSEPHTEAFF. DNA for the CDR3: TGTGCCAGCAGTGAACCCCACACTGAAGCTTTCTTT.

The chain is built from TRBV19 and TRBJ2-2; 8 nucleotides align to TRBD1. Per germline, CDR1 LNHDA and CDR2 SQIVND (reference sequence). Trimming cost V 1 base and J 4 bases; bases outside gene matches: 5. The CDR3 is 16 residues long. The CDR3 bases are TGTGCCAGTAGTATAGCAGGGGGCACAGGCACCGGGGAGCTGTTTTTT. Its translation: CASSIAGGTGTGELFF.

The chain couples TRBV19 to TRBJ1-1; D unclear. V lost 4 bases and J 0 bases, leaving 6 bases between the germline ends. The germline gives CDR1 LNHDA, CDR2 SQIVND (reference sequence). The CDR3 runs 13 residues. CDR3 residues: CASSTSVNTEAFF. The CDR3 region has the DNA TGTGCCAGTAGTACGTCGGTGAACACTGAAGCTTTCTTT.